Presented here are 25 T cell receptor beta chains from one specimen sequenced in a study of OX40 agonist ivuxolimab in advanced cancers. Repertoires were generated with immunoSEQ multiplex PCR, while TCRdb's copy carries only in-frame clones and drops some. The data contain tens of thousands of clones, 86% of them singletons. The starting material was CD4+ or CD8+ T cells sorted from blood, obtained in a trial of the OX40 agonist ivuxolimab. The receptors stem from an adult with an advanced solid tumor such as melanoma, head and neck, liver or kidney cancer.

There are a few counts of this clone. The V gene is TRBV6-1, the J gene TRBJ2-7; TRBD2 aligns across 8 bases. CDR3 length: 15 residues. J gave up 7 bases and V 3 bases, and 11 bases lay outside the gene matches. Germline assignment: CDR1 MNHNS and CDR2 SASEGT. The CDR3 reads CASSDTSGTSNEQYF. In DNA form, the CDR3 reads TGTGCCAGCAGTGATACCTCCGGGACTAGTAATGAGCAGTACTTC.

The chain has TRBV5-6 and TRBJ2-1; maybe TRBD2 (5 bases). V lost 2 bases and J lost 0, with 6 bases in between. This CDR3 is built from 14 residues. Per germline, CDR1 SGHDT and CDR2 YYEEEE. CDR3 in amino acids: CASSLGSSYNEQFF. CDR3 nucleotides: TGTGCCAGCAGCTTAGGGAGCTCCTACAATGAGCAGTTCTTC.

The V gene is TRBV6-1, the J gene TRBJ2-5; possible D gene TRBD2, 5 bases. Germline values: CDR1 MNHNS, CDR2 SASEGT. CDR3 length equals 14 residues. V gave up 3 bases and J gave up 5 bases, with 13 bases separating them. The CDR3 DNA reads as TGTGCCAGCAGTGACACATGGGAGAGGGAGACCCAGTACTTC. It yields the protein CASSDTWERETQYF.

The chain has TRBV11-2 and TRBJ2-5; D ambiguous. CDR3 length equals 11 residues. From germline, CDR1 is SGHAT and CDR2 FQNNGV. With 3 bases removed from V and 5 bases from J, the gap between germline ends came to 4 bases. The CDR3 DNA sequence: TGTGCCAGCAGCTTTGCGGAGACCCAGTACTTC. Translating it yields CASSFAETQYF.

CDR3 in DNA: TGTGCCAGCAGTTATATTATGGCCACCCCTCACTACGAGCAGTACTTC. As protein: CASSYIMATPHYEQYF. The V gene is TRBV5-5, the J gene TRBJ2-7, with no clear D. Trimming pared 5 bases from V and 3 bases from J, leaving 21 bases between. The length of the CDR3 is 16 residues. Per germline, CDR1 SGHKS and CDR2 YYEKEE (reference sequence).

This chain connects TRBV28 to TRBJ2-5; TRBD2 agrees at 13 bases. CDR3 size: 19 residues. Per germline, CDR1 MDHEN and CDR2 SYDVKM. Trimming took 5 bases from V and 2 from J; bases not matched to a gene: 14. The CDR3: CASSTLGETGLAGQETQYF. The CDR3 DNA sequence: TGTGCCAGCAGTACCTTGGGGGAAACGGGACTAGCGGGACAAGAGACCCAGTACTTC.

The genes are TRBV5-4 and TRBJ2-1; 12 bases agree with TRBD2. The germline V gene has CDR1 SGHNT and CDR2 YYREEE (reference sequence). V shed 0 bases and J 3 bases; nucleotides not matched to a gene: 7. The CDR3 runs to 18 residues. The DNA for the CDR3 is TGTGCCAGCAGCTTGGAATCGGGACTAGCGGGCAACTACAATGAGCAGTTCTTC. Its protein product is CASSLESGLAGNYNEQFF. Looking up the rest from reference TRBV5-4 and TRBJ2-1 gives the full variable domain: ETGVTQSPTHLIKTRGQQVTLRCSSQSGHNTVSWYQQALGQGPQFIFQYYREEENGRGNFPPRFSGLQFPNYSSELNVNALELDDSALYLCASSLESGLAGNYNEQFFGPGTRLTVL.

The chain carries TRBV7-8 and TRBJ2-5; TRBD2 aligns across 9 bases. Germline assignment: CDR1 SGHVS and CDR2 FQNEAQ. The CDR3 runs to 15 residues. With V trimmed by 2 bases and J by 4 bases, 5 bases remained unmatched. CDR3: CASSLRAGGLETQYF. The DNA for the CDR3 is TGTGCCAGCAGCTTAAGGGCGGGAGGGTTAGAGACCCAGTACTTC.

About this clone: The junction does not match germline at one end; this may be a read error. This chain uses TRBV7-7 with TRBJ2-5; TRBD1 is a possible D gene (5 bases). CDR1 and CDR2 (germline): SSHAT, FNYEAQ (reference sequence). The CDR3 runs to 14 residues. CDR3 nucleotides: TGTGCTAGCAGCTCAACACAGGACGGGGAGACCCAGTACTTC. Translated, it gives CASSSTQDGETQYF.

The J gene is TRBJ2-3, the V gene TRBV5-4, with 8 bases matching TRBD1. V lost 4 bases and J lost 7; bases outside the gene matches: 8. The CDR3 loop spans 14 amino acids. The germline gives CDR1 SGHNT, CDR2 YYREEE (reference sequence). The CDR3 DNA is TGTGCCAGCAGCCCCGGGACAGGTGATTATACGCAGTATTTT. Translating gives CASSPGTGDYTQYF. Full variable domain (outside the CDR3, taken from reference TRBV5-4 and TRBJ2-3): ETGVTQSPTHLIKTRGQQVTLRCSSQSGHNTVSWYQQALGQGPQFIFQYYREEENGRGNFPPRFSGLQFPNYSSELNVNALELDDSALYLCASSPGTGDYTQYFGPGTRLTVL.

The chain joins TRBV6-5 to TRBJ1-4; 7 nucleotides match TRBD1. V lost 0 bases, J lost 7 bases, and 8 bases stayed unmatched. CDR1 and CDR2 (germline): MNHEY, SVGAGI. The CDR3 spans 16 residues. For the CDR3, the DNA is TGTGCCAGCAGTTACTCGCAGGGGGATAGTAGTGAAAAACTGTTTTTT. It is translated as CASSYSQGDSSEKLFF.

The chain couples TRBV6-5 to TRBJ2-1; D perhaps matches TRBD2 (5 bases). V dropped 2 bases and J dropped 4 bases, with 6 bases sitting between them. CDR1 is MNHEY and CDR2 is SVGAGI in the germline V gene. CDR3 length: 13 amino acids. CDR3 protein: CASSYGEYNEQFF. DNA for the CDR3: TGTGCCAGCAGTTACGGGGAGTACAATGAGCAGTTCTTC.

The gene calls are TRBV19 and TRBJ2-7; 7 bases are shared with TRBD2. The V and J ends lost 6 bases and 2 bases, in that order; junction bases with no gene match: 4. CDR3 length equals 13 residues. Germline V gene sequence: CDR1 LNHDA, CDR2 SQIVND (reference sequence). The CDR3 DNA is TGTGCCAGTAGCGCGGGGGATACCTACGAGCAGTACTTC. Its protein product is CASSAGDTYEQYF.

The chain combines TRBV7-9 with TRBJ1-2, with D hard to call. The ends were cut back, 6 bases at V and 1 base at J, with 12 bases in the middle. This CDR3 comprises 14 residues. Germline V gives CDR1 SEHNR, CDR2 FQNEAQ (reference sequence). CDR3 DNA sequence: TGTGCCAGCAGGTCAGGATCCTATAACTATGGCTACACCTTC. This translates into CASRSGSYNYGYTF. The whole variable domain, remainder taken from reference TRBV7-9 and TRBJ1-2, is DTGVSQNPRHKITKRGQNVTFRCDPISEHNRLYWYRQTLGQGPEFLTYFQNEAQLEKSRLLSDRFSAERPKGSFSTLEIQRTEQGDSAMYLCASRSGSYNYGYTFGSGTRLTVV.

The V gene is TRBV7-9, the J gene TRBJ1-2; TRBD1 agrees at 11 bases. The V and J ends lost 4 bases and 7 bases, in that order; junction bases with no gene match: 11. CDR1 and CDR2 from the germline V gene are SEHNR and FQNEAQ (reference sequence). This CDR3 has 16 amino acids. The chain's CDR3 is CASSSNQDRGRSGYTF. The CDR3 bases are TGTGCCAGCAGCTCGAACCAGGACAGGGGGCGGAGTGGCTACACCTTC.

The V call is TRBV6-1, the J call TRBJ1-5, with D tentatively TRBD1 (6 bases). V was clipped by 4 bases and J by 2 bases, with 15 bases between them. Germline V CDR1 and CDR2: MNHNS, SASEGT. This CDR3 has 16 amino acids. CDR3 in DNA: TGTGCCAGCAGTGGTTGGGGGCCAGGGGGCAATCAGCCCCAGCATTTT. Amino acids: CASSGWGPGGNQPQHF.

The chain is built from TRBV10-1 and TRBJ1-1; TRBD1 agrees at 8 bases. In germline, CDR1 is WNHNN, CDR2 SYGVQD (reference sequence). The CDR3 has 16 amino acids. V was clipped by 6 bases and J by 3 bases; unmatched bases: 12. CDR3 region: CASSPGVDRGDTEAFF. In DNA, the CDR3 is TGCGCCAGCAGCCCCGGGGTCGACAGGGGTGACACTGAAGCTTTCTTT.

About this clone itself: The same CDR3 is also encoded by other DNA sequences in this sample. The chain has TRBV2 and TRBJ1-2; D is unresolved. V lost 6 bases and J 2 bases, leaving 4 bases between the germline ends. CDR3 size: 11 residues. Germline CDR1 is SNHLY and CDR2 is FYNNEI. CDR3 DNA sequence: TGTGCCAGCAGCGACAACTATGGCTACACCTTC. It translates to CASSDNYGYTF.

This clone was seen only once. The genes are TRBV7-9 and TRBJ2-3; D possibly corresponds to TRBD1 (6 bases). Germline lookup yields CDR1 SEHNR and CDR2 FQNEAQ (reference sequence). The length of the CDR3 is 13 residues. Between the trimmed V and J ends, which lost 7 bases and 2 bases, there was a span of 10 bases. CDR3 in DNA: TGTGCCAGCAAATGGGACAACACAGATACGCAGTATTTT. As protein: CASKWDNTDTQYF.

CDR3 DNA: TGTGCCAGCAGTTTCACAGGGGGGGAGCAGTACTTC. It codes for CASSFTGGEQYF. The rearrangement links TRBV6-5 to TRBJ2-7; 8 bases agree with TRBD1. Trimming cost V 4 bases and J 7 bases; bases outside gene matches: 3. The CDR3 is 12 amino acids. CDR1 is MNHEY, CDR2 SVGAGI, per germline.

The chain uses TRBV7-9 and TRBJ2-1; no firm D call. Trimming took off 0 bases at V and 5 bases at J, with 11 bases between the two ends. Germline loops: CDR1 SEHNR, CDR2 FQNEAQ (reference sequence). The CDR3 is 15 residues long. The CDR3 bases are TGTGCCAGCAGCTTAGCGCAGACCTACGACAATGAGCAGTTCTTC. It yields the protein CASSLAQTYDNEQFF.

A note on this clone: One end of the junction fails to match germline, which may point to a read error. The chain is built from TRBV5-1 and TRBJ2-1, with 8 bases that match TRBD1. The CDR3 consists of 13 residues. Looked up from germline, CDR1 is SGHRS and CDR2 is YFSETQ. CDR3 in amino acids: CASSTDRGKEQFF. In DNA, the CDR3 is TGTGCCAGCAGCACAGACAGGGGTAAGGAGCAGTTCTTC.

CDR3 DNA: TGTGCCAGCAGCTCGGGACTAGCGGGAGGAAGGGGCTACGAGCAGTACTTC. Translating gives CASSSGLAGGRGYEQYF. The V and J genes are TRBV5-8 and TRBJ2-7; 15 bases line up with TRBD2. CDR3 length: 17 residues. The germline V gene has CDR1 SGHTS and CDR2 YDEGEE. V lost 3 bases to trimming and J lost 3 bases; unmatched junction nucleotides: 7.

The DNA for the CDR3 is TGTGCCAGTAGAACTAGCGCTGGGGGAAATGAGCAGTTCTTC. Translation: CASRTSAGGNEQFF. This rearrangement joins TRBV19 to TRBJ2-1, with 7 bases that match TRBD2. Unmatched junction bases numbered 9, after V lost 6 bases and J lost 7 bases. Germline V CDR1 and CDR2: LNHDA, SQIVND (reference sequence). The CDR3 totals 14 residues.

In this sample, this clone turned up many times. The rearrangement uses TRBV19 and TRBJ1-5; D is possibly TRBD1 (5 bases). CDR1 LNHDA and CDR2 SQIVND come from the germline V gene (reference sequence). This CDR3 region has 14 residues. V lost 0 bases, J lost 2 bases, and 5 bases lay in between. The CDR3 DNA reads TGTGCCAGTAGTATAGAGGGGGGCAATCAGCCCCAGCATTTT. It specifies CASSIEGGNQPQHF.